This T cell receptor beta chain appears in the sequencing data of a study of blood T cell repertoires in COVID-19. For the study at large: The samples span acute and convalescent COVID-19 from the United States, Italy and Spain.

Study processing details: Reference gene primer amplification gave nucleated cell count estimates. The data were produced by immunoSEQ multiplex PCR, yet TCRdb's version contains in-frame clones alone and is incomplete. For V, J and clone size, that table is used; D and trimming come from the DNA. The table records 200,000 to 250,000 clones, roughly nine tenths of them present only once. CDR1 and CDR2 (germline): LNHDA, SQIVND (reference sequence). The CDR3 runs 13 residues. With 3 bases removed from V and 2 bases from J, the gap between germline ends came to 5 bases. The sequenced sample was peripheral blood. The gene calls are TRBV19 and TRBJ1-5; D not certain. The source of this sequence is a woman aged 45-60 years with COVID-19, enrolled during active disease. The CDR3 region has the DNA TGTGCCAGTAGTATGTATGGCAATCAGCCCCAGCATTTT. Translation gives CASSMYGNQPQHF.